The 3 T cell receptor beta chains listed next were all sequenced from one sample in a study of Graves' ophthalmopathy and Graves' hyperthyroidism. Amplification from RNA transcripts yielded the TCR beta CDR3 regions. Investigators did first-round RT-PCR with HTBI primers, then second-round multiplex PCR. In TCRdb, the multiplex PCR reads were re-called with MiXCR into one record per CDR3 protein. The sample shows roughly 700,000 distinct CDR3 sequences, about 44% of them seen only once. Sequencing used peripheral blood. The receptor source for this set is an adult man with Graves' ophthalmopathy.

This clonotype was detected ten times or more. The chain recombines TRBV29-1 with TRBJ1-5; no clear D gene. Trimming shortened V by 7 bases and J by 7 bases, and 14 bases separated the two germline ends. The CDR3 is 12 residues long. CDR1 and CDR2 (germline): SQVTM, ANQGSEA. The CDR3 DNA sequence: TGCAGCGCCGGAGAAATGTGGCAGCCCCAGCATTTT. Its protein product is CSAGEMWQPQHF.

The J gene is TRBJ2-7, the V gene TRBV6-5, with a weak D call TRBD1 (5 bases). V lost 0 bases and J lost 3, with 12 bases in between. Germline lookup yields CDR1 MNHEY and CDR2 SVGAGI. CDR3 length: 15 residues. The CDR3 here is CASSYSTAKNYEQYF. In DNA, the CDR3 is TGTGCCAGCAGTTACTCGACAGCGAAGAACTACGAGCAGTACTTC.

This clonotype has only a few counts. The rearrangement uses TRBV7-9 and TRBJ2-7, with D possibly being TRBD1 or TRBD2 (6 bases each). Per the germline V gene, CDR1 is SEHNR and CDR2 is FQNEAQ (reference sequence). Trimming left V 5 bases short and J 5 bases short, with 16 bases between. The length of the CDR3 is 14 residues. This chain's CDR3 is CASSQVLGGNEQYF. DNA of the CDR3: TGTGCCAGCAGCCAAGTTTTGGGGGGCAACGAGCAGTACTTC.